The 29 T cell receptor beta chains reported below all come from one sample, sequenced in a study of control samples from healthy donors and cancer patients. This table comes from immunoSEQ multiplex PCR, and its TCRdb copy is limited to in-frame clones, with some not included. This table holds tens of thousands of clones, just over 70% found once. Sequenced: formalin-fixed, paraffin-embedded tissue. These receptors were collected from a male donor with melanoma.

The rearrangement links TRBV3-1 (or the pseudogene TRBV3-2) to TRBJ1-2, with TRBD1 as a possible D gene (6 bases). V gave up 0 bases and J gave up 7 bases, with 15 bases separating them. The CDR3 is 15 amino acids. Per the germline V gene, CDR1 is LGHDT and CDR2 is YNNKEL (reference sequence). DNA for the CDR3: TGTGCCAGCAGCCAAGAGGCAGGGGCGACGGGTGGCTACACCTTC. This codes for CASSQEAGATGGYTF.

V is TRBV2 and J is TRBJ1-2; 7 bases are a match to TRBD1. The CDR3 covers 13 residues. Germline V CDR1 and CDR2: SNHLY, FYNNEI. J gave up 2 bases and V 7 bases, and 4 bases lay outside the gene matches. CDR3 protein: CASTRDRNYGYTF. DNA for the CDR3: TGTGCCAGCACCCGGGACAGAAACTATGGCTACACCTTC.

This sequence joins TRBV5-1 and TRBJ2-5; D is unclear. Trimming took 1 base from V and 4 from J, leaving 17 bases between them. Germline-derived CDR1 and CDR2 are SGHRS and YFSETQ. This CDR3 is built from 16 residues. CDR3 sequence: CASSLSQPGDRETQYF. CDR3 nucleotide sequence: TGCGCCAGCAGCTTGTCCCAACCGGGCGATAGAGAGACCCAGTACTTC.

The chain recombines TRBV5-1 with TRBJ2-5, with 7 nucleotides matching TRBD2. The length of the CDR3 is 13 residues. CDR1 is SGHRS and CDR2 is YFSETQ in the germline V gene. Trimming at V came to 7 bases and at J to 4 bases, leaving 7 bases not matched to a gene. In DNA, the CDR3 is TGCGCCAGCGCGCAGACTAGCTCAGAGACCCAGTACTTC. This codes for CASAQTSSETQYF. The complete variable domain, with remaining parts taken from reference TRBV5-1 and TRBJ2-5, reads KAGVTQTPRYLIKTRGQQVTLSCSPISGHRSVSWYQQTPGQGLQFLFEYFSETQRNKGNFPGRFSGRQFSNSRSEMNVSTLELGDSALYLCASAQTSSETQYFGPGTRLLVL.

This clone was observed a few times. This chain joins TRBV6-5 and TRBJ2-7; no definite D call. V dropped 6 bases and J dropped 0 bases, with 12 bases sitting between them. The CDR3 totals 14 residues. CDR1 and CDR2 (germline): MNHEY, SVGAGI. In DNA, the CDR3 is TGTGCCAGCAGACTTGACCAGAGCTCCTACGAGCAGTACTTC. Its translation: CASRLDQSSYEQYF.

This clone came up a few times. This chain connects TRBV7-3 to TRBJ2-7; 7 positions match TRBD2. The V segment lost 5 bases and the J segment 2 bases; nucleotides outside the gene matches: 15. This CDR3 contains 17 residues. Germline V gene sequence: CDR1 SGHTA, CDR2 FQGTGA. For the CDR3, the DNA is TGTGCCAGCAGCCCTCAGACTAGCAGCCAAGATCCCTACGAGCAGTACTTC. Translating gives CASSPQTSSQDPYEQYF. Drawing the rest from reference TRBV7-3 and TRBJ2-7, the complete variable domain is GAGVSQTPSNKVTEKGKYVELRCDPISGHTALYWYRQSLGQGPEFLIYFQGTGAADDSGLPNDRFFAVRPEGSVSTLKIQRTERGDSAVYLCASSPQTSSQDPYEQYFGPGTRLTVT.

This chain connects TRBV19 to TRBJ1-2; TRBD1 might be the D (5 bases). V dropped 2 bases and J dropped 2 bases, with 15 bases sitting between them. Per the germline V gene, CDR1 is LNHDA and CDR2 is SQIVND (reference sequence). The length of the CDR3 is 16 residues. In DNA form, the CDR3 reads TGTGCCAGTAGTATAAAGGACACCAGGATCAACTATGGCTACACCTTC. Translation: CASSIKDTRINYGYTF.

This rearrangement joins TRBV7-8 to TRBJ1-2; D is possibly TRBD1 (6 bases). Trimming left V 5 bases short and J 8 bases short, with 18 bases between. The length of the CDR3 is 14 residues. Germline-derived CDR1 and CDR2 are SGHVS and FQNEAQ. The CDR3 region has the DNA TGTGCCAGCAGCCGGAGTTTGGGGGCGCAAGGCTACACCTTC. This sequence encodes CASSRSLGAQGYTF.

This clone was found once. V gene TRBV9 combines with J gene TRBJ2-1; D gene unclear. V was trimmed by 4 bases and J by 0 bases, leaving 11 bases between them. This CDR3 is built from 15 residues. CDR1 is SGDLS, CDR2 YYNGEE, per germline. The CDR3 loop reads CASSQTLNSYNEQFF. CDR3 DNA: TGTGCCAGCAGCCAGACCCTTAACTCCTACAATGAGCAGTTCTTC.

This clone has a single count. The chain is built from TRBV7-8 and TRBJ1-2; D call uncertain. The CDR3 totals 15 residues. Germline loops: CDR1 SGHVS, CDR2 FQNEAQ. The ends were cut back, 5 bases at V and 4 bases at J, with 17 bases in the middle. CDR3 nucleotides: TGTGCCAGCAGCGCGACGGAGGGTACGGGCTATGGCTACACCTTC. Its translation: CASSATEGTGYGYTF.

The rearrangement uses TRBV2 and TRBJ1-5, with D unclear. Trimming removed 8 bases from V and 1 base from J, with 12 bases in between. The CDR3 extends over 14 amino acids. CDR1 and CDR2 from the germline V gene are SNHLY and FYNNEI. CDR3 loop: CASQRTRSNQPQHF. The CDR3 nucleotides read TGTGCCAGCCAGCGGACCCGAAGCAATCAGCCCCAGCATTTT. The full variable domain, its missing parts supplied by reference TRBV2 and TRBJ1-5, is EPEVTQTPSHQVTQMGQEVILRCVPISNHLYFYWYRQILGQKVEFLVSFYNNEISEKSEIFDDQFSVERPDGSNFTLKIRSTKLEDSAMYFCASQRTRSNQPQHFGDGTRLSIL.

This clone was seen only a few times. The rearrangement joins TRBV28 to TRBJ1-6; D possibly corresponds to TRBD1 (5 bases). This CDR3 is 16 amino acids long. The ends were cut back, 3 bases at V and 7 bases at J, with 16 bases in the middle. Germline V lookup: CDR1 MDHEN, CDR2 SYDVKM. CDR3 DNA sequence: TGTGCCAGCAGTTTTCCGATGGGGGGAGGGAATTCACCCCTCCACTTT. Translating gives CASSFPMGGGNSPLHF.

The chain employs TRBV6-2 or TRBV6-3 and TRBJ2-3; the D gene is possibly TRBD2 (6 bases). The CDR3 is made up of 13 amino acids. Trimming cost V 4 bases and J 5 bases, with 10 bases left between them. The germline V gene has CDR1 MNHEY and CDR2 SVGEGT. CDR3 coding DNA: TGTGCCAGCAGTTCGGGACTTCTAGATACGCAGTATTTT. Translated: CASSSGLLDTQYF.

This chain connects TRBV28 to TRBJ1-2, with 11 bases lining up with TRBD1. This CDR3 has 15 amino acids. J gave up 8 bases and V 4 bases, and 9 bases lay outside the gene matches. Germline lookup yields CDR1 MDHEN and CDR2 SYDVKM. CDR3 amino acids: CASSSDRGRSRGYTF. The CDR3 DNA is TGTGCCAGCAGTTCGGACAGGGGGCGATCCCGGGGCTACACCTTC.

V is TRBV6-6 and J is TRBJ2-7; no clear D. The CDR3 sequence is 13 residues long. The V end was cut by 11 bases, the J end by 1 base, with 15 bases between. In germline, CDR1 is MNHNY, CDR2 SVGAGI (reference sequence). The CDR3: CAARTPPSYEQYF. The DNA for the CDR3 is TGTGCCGCAAGGACCCCGCCGTCCTACGAGCAGTACTTC.

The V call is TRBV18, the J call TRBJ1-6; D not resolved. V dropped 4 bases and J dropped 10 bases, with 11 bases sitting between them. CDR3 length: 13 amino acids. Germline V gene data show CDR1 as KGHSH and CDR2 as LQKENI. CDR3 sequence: CASSQEIGSPLHF. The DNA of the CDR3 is TGTGCCAGCTCACAGGAGATCGGGTCACCCCTCCACTTT. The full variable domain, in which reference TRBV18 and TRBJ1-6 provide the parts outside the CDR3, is NAGVMQNPRHLVRRRGQEARLRCSPMKGHSHVYWYRQLPEEGLKFMVYLQKENIIDESGMPKERFSAEFPKEGPSILRIQQVVRGDSAAYFCASSQEIGSPLHFGNGTRLTVT.

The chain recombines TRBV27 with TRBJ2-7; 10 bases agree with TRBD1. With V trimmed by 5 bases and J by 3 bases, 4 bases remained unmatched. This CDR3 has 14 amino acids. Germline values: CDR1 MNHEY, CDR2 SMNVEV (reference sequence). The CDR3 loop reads CASSRQGALYEQYF. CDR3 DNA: TGTGCCAGCAGTAGACAGGGGGCGCTCTACGAGCAGTACTTC.

The CDR3 protein is CASSGGQRARTQYF. The CDR3 nucleotides read TGTGCCAGCAGCGGAGGACAGCGCGCAAGGACCCAGTACTTC. The chain uses TRBV5-4 and TRBJ2-5, with D maybe TRBD1 (6 bases). V shed 4 bases and J shed 7 bases, with 17 bases lying between them. The CDR3 consists of 14 residues. The V gene's germline CDR1 is SGHNT and CDR2 YYREEE (reference sequence).

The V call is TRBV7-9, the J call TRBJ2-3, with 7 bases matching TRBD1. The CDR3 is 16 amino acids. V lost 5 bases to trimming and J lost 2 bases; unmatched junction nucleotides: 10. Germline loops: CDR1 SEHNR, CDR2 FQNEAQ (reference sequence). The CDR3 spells CASSPHRGLDTDTQYF. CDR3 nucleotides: TGTGCCAGCAGCCCCCACAGGGGCCTTGACACAGATACGCAGTATTTT.

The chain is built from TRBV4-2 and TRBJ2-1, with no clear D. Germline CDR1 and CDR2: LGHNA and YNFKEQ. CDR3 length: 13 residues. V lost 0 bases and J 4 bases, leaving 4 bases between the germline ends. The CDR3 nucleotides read TGTGCCAGCAGCCAAGACATGTACAATGAGCAGTTCTTC. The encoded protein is CASSQDMYNEQFF.

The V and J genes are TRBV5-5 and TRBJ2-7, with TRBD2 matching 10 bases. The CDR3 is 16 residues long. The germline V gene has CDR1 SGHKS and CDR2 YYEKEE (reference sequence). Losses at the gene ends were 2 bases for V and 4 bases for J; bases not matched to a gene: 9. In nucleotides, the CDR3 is TGTGCCAGCAGCTTCGTCGGGGTAGCGGGAGGATACGAGCAGTACTTC. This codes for CASSFVGVAGGYEQYF.

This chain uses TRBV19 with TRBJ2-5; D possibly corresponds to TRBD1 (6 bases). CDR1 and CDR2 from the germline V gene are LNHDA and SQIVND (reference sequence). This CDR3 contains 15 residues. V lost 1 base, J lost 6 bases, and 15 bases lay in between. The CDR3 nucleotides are TGTGCCAGTAGTATAGGCTCAGGGGCCCGCAAGACCCAGTACTTC. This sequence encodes CASSIGSGARKTQYF.

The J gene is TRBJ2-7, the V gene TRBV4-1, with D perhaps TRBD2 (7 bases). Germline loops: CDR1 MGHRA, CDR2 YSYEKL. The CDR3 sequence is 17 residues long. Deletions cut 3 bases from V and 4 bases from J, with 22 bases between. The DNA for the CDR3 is TGCGCCAGCAGCCATGCCCCGGGGCGGGGGCTGTTGTACGAGCAGTACTTC. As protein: CASSHAPGRGLLYEQYF.

CDR3 bases: TGTGCCAGCAGCCTAGAAGGGGCGGGAAGGGAAGCTTTCTTT. The encoded protein is CASSLEGAGREAFF. The gene calls are TRBV7-9 and TRBJ1-1; possible D gene TRBD1, 5 bases. The V gene's germline CDR1 is SEHNR and CDR2 FQNEAQ (reference sequence). The CDR3 has 14 amino acids. V lost 5 bases and J 8 bases, leaving 18 bases between the germline ends.

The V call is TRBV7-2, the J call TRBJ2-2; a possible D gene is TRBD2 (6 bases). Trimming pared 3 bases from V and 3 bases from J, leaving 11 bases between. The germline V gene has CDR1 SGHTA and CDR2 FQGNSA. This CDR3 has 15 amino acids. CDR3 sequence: CASSFGSGYTGELFF. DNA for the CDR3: TGTGCCAGCAGCTTTGGTAGCGGTTACACCGGGGAGCTGTTTTTT.

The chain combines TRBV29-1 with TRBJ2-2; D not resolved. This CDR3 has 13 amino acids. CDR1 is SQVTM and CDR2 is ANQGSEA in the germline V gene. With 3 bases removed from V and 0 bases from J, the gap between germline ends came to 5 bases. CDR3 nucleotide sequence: TGCAGCGTTGAGGAGCCGAACACCGGGGAGCTGTTTTTT. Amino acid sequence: CSVEEPNTGELFF.

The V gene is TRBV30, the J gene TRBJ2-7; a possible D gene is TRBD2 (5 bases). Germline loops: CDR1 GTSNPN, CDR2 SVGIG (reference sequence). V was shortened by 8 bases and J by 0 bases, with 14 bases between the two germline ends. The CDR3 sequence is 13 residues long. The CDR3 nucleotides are TGTGCCGGAGAGGGAGTGAACTCCTACGAGCAGTACTTC. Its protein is CAGEGVNSYEQYF.

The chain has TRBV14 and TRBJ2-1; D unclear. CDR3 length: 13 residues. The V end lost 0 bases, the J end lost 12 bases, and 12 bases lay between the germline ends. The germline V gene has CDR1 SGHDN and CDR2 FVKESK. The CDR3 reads CASSQDLGSRQFF. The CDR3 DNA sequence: TGTGCCAGCAGCCAAGATCTGGGCAGTAGGCAGTTCTTC.

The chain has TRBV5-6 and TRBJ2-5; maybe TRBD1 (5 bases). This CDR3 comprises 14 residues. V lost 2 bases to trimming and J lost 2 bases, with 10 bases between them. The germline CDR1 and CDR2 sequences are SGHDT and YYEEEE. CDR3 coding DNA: TGTGCCAGCAGCTTTGGGGCTAGTCAAGAGACCCAGTACTTC. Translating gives CASSFGASQETQYF. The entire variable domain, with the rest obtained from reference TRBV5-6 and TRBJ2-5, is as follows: DAGVTQSPTHLIKTRGQQVTLRCSPKSGHDTVSWYQQALGQGPQFIFQYYEEEERQRGNFPDRFSGHQFPNYSSELNVNALLLGDSALYLCASSFGASQETQYFGPGTRLLVL.